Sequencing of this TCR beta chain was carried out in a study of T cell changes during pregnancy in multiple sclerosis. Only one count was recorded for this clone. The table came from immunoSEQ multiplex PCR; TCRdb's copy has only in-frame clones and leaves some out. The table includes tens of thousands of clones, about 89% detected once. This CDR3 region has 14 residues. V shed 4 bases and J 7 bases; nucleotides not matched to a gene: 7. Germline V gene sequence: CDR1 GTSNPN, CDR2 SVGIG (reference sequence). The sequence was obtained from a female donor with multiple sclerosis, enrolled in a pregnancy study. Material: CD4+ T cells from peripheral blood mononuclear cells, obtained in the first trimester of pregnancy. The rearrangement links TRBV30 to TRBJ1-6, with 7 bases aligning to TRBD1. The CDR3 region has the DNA TGTGCCTGGACGCCCCTGACAGGGAATTCACCCCTCCACTTT. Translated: CAWTPLTGNSPLHF.